The 26 T cell receptor beta chains presented below share a single source sample, sequenced in a study of blood T cell repertoires in COVID-19. The protocol was immunoSEQ multiplex PCR, while the TCRdb copy is restricted to in-frame clones and leaves out a portion. The sample holds about 150,000 clones, around 85% seen once. The sequencing sample was made of peripheral blood. The source is a woman in her sixties or seventies with acute or convalescent COVID-19.

The V and J genes are TRBV29-1 and TRBJ1-5; 8 nucleotides agree with TRBD1. V lost 4 bases, J lost 7 bases, and 6 bases stayed unmatched. In germline, CDR1 is SQVTM, CDR2 ANQGSEA. The CDR3 loop spans 13 amino acids. CDR3 nucleotide sequence: TGCAGCGTTGTAGGAGGACAGGGACAGCCCCAGCATTTT. Protein: CSVVGGQGQPQHF.

This chain connects TRBV9 to TRBJ1-2; 8 nucleotides match TRBD1. CDR1 and CDR2 from the germline V gene are SGDLS and YYNGEE. V trimming: 0 bases; J trimming: 8 bases; junction bases outside the gene matches: 6. The CDR3 length is 14 residues. CDR3 bases: TGTGCCAGCAGCGTAGAGCAGGGGGCGTGGGGCTACACCTTC. It codes for CASSVEQGAWGYTF. Supplemented by reference TRBV9 and TRBJ1-2, the full variable domain reads DSGVTQTPKHLITATGQRVTLRCSPRSGDLSVYWYQQSLDQGLQFLIQYYNGEERAKGNILERFSAQQFPDLHSELNLSSLELGDSALYFCASSVEQGAWGYTFGSGTRLTVV.

The chain carries TRBV2 and TRBJ1-4; 9 positions match TRBD1. The germline V gene encodes CDR1 SNHLY and CDR2 FYNNEI. Unmatched junction bases numbered 5, after V lost 6 bases and J lost 3 bases. The CDR3 consists of 15 residues. The CDR3 sequence is CASREQGAANEKLFF. DNA for the CDR3: TGTGCCAGCAGGGAACAGGGGGCAGCTAATGAAAAACTGTTTTTT.

CDR3 DNA: TGTGCCAGCAGTGGTTACAGGAACACTGAAGCTTTCTTT. Its protein product is CASSGYRNTEAFF. V gene TRBV27 combines with J gene TRBJ1-1; no reliable D call. There are 13 residues in the CDR3. V lost 5 bases and J 1 base, leaving 8 bases between the germline ends. CDR1 MNHEY and CDR2 SMNVEV come from the germline V gene (reference sequence).

The rearrangement links TRBV29-1 to TRBJ2-5; 12 bases map to TRBD2. This CDR3 spans 14 amino acids. The junction had 6 bases not matched to a gene; V was cut back by 6 bases and J by 4 bases. The germline V gene encodes CDR1 SQVTM and CDR2 ANQGSEA. This chain's CDR3 is CSVRTSGVSETQYF. The CDR3 DNA reads TGCAGCGTAAGGACTAGCGGGGTTTCAGAGACCCAGTACTTC. Drawing the rest from reference TRBV29-1 and TRBJ2-5, the complete variable domain is SAVISQKPSRDICQRGTSLTIQCQVDSQVTMMFWYRQQPGQSLTLIATANQGSEATYESGFVIDKFPISRPNLTFSTLTVSNMSPEDSSIYLCSVRTSGVSETQYFGPGTRLLVL.

The chain recombines TRBV11-2 with TRBJ1-1, with D maybe TRBD1 (6 bases). Germline CDR1 SGHAT, CDR2 FQNNGV. The CDR3 has 14 residues. V was pared by 5 bases and J by 2 bases, with 12 bases between. Written as DNA, the CDR3 is TGTGCCAGCAGCCCTTGGGGGGGCAACACTGAAGCTTTCTTT. Its protein is CASSPWGGNTEAFF.

CDR3 loop: CASSYGTGFHTGELFF. CDR3 DNA sequence: TGTGCCAGCAGCTACGGGACAGGGTTTCACACCGGGGAGCTGTTTTTT. The chain is built from TRBV7-9 and TRBJ2-2, with 9 bases aligning to TRBD1. The V and J ends lost 4 bases and 3 bases, in that order; junction bases with no gene match: 6. CDR1 SEHNR and CDR2 FQNEAQ come from the germline V gene (reference sequence). The CDR3 is 16 residues long.

The chain combines TRBV11-2 with TRBJ1-2; D perhaps matches TRBD1 (6 bases). This CDR3 is built from 16 residues. From germline, CDR1 is SGHAT and CDR2 FQNNGV. V shed 1 base and J shed 2 bases, with 14 bases lying between them. The CDR3 bases are TGTGCCAGCAGCTTAGCGGGCGGGGGGCCCAACTATGGCTACACCTTC. Its translation: CASSLAGGGPNYGYTF.

This clone came up once. The chain recombines TRBV11-2 with TRBJ2-1; 10 bases are shared with TRBD2. The CDR3 has 15 amino acids. The junction had 8 bases not matched to a gene; V was cut back by 2 bases and J by 10 bases. Germline CDR1 is SGHAT and CDR2 is FQNNGV. In nucleotides, the CDR3 is TGTGCCAGCAGCTTATCCCAGCGGGGGGGCGGCGAGCAGTTCTTC. This codes for CASSLSQRGGGEQFF.

V is TRBV4-1 and J is TRBJ2-3; no definite D call. V was pared by 0 bases and J by 2 bases, with 18 bases between. Germline V gene data show CDR1 as MGHRA and CDR2 as YSYEKL. The CDR3 is made up of 18 amino acids. Here the CDR3 DNA reads TGCGCCAGCAGCCAAGATAACCCCTCCGGGTTTTACACAGATACGCAGTATTTT. Its protein product is CASSQDNPSGFYTDTQYF.

J is TRBJ1-6 and V is TRBV3-1 (or the pseudogene TRBV3-2), with D unresolved. The CDR3 length is 18 residues. Trimming stripped 0 bases from V and 5 bases from J, with 17 bases between. Germline CDR1 reads LGHDT; CDR2 reads YNNKEL (reference sequence). The CDR3 region has the DNA TGTGCCAGCAGCCAAGACCCTATTTCGGCGGGAAATAATTCACCCCTCCACTTT. Protein sequence: CASSQDPISAGNNSPLHF.

This rearrangement joins TRBV7-2 to TRBJ2-2, with 9 bases that match TRBD2. From germline, CDR1 is SGHTA and CDR2 FQGNSA. This CDR3 has 18 residues. J was trimmed by 6 bases and V by 2 bases; bases with no gene match: 13. The CDR3 region has the DNA TGTGCCAGCAGCTTACAAGCGGGGGGCAATTTCATCGCCGGGGAGCTGTTTTTT. This gives the protein CASSLQAGGNFIAGELFF.

The V gene is TRBV9, the J gene TRBJ1-4; no definite D call. The V gene lost 2 bases and the J gene lost 8 bases, with 16 bases spanning the gap. CDR3 length: 15 amino acids. Germline CDR1 is SGDLS and CDR2 is YYNGEE. CDR3 loop: CASSVGPGWREKLFF. The CDR3, as DNA: TGTGCCAGCAGCGTTGGCCCTGGTTGGCGGGAAAAACTGTTTTTT.

The chain has TRBV28 and TRBJ1-1, with unresolved D. This CDR3 is built from 11 residues. Germline CDR1 MDHEN, CDR2 SYDVKM. V lost 6 bases and J 7 bases, leaving 9 bases between the germline ends. The CDR3 spells CASSQRFEAFF. Here the CDR3 DNA reads TGTGCCAGCAGCCAGAGGTTTGAAGCTTTCTTT.

The chain carries TRBV6-5 and TRBJ1-3, with a tentative D call TRBD1 (6 bases). CDR3 length: 15 residues. V gave up 6 bases and J gave up 0 bases, with 12 bases separating them. The V gene's germline CDR1 is MNHEY and CDR2 SVGAGI. Here the CDR3 reads CASSPGHRSGNTIYF. In DNA, the CDR3 is TGTGCCAGCAGCCCGGGACACCGCTCTGGAAACACCATATATTTT.

The rearrangement uses TRBV30 and TRBJ2-7; D is possibly TRBD2 (6 bases). The length of the CDR3 is 12 residues. Germline V gene data show CDR1 as GTSNPN and CDR2 as SVGIG (reference sequence). With 4 bases removed from V and 4 bases from J, the gap between germline ends came to 11 bases. Here the CDR3 DNA reads TGTGCCTGGACCCCGGGGGTTTACGAGCAGTACTTC. This translates into CAWTPGVYEQYF.

The rearrangement joins TRBV15 to TRBJ1-2, with 7 bases that match TRBD1. Trimming at V came to 2 bases and at J to 5 bases, leaving 11 bases not matched to a gene. Germline V gives CDR1 LNHNV, CDR2 YYDKDF (reference sequence). CDR3 length equals 16 residues. CDR3 DNA: TGTGCCACCAGCAGACGATCGCTGGGACAGCCTTATGGCTACACCTTC. It yields the protein CATSRRSLGQPYGYTF. The variable domain in full, completed from reference TRBV15 and TRBJ1-2, reads DAMVIQNPRYQVTQFGKPVTLSCSQTLNHNVMYWYQQKSSQAPKLLFHYYDKDFNNEADTPDNFQSRRPNTSFCFLDIRSPGLGDTAMYLCATSRRSLGQPYGYTFGSGTRLTVV.

V and J are TRBV4-2 and TRBJ2-7, with 9 nucleotides matching TRBD1. J lost 5 bases, V lost 4 bases, and 9 bases had no gene match. This CDR3 has 15 residues. The germline CDR1 and CDR2 sequences are LGHNA and YNFKEQ. CDR3 protein: CASSRLRTGANEQYF. CDR3 sequence (DNA): TGTGCCAGCAGCCGCCTTAGGACAGGGGCCAACGAGCAGTACTTC.

The chain is built from TRBV2 and TRBJ2-3; unclear D gene. V shed 8 bases and J shed 0 bases, with 6 bases lying between them. Germline values: CDR1 SNHLY, CDR2 FYNNEI. The CDR3 is made up of 12 amino acids. The CDR3 loop is CASSTSTDTQYF. The CDR3, as DNA: TGTGCCAGCTCTACCAGCACAGATACGCAGTATTTT.

The rearrangement joins TRBV18 to TRBJ1-6, with D possibly TRBD1 on 6 matching bases. Germline-derived CDR1 and CDR2 are KGHSH and LQKENI. The CDR3 loop spans 15 amino acids. V was cut by 3 bases and J by 9 bases, with 15 bases left in between. The CDR3, as DNA: TGTGCCAGCTCACCTCCTGAGGGGGGGACTTCACCCCTCCACTTT. Encoded protein: CASSPPEGGTSPLHF.

The chain has TRBV29-1 and TRBJ1-1, with D maybe TRBD1 (5 bases). The CDR3 covers 16 residues. Germline CDR1 is SQVTM and CDR2 is ANQGSEA. The ends were cut back, 2 bases at V and 0 bases at J, with 16 bases in the middle. The CDR3 is CSVEHLRRGLNTEAFF. CDR3 coding DNA: TGCAGCGTTGAACATCTCAGGAGGGGTTTGAACACTGAAGCTTTCTTT.

The chain links TRBV27 to TRBJ1-1; D gene ambiguous. Germline V CDR1 and CDR2: MNHEY, SMNVEV (reference sequence). This CDR3 contains 13 residues. Trimming stripped 5 bases from V and 5 bases from J, with 12 bases between. CDR3 amino acids: CASSGWRETEAFF. In DNA form, the CDR3 reads TGTGCCAGCAGTGGGTGGAGAGAGACTGAAGCTTTCTTT.

V usage is TRBV18 and J usage is TRBJ1-3; D gene uncertain. CDR3 length: 17 residues. The V end lost 3 bases, the J end lost 0 bases, and 15 bases lay between the germline ends. The germline V gene has CDR1 KGHSH and CDR2 LQKENI. The CDR3 bases are TGTGCCAGCTCACCCCCTAGCAGTGGGAGCTCTGGAAACACCATATATTTT. Amino acid sequence: CASSPPSSGSSGNTIYF. The complete variable domain, with remaining parts taken from reference TRBV18 and TRBJ1-3, reads NAGVMQNPRHLVRRRGQEARLRCSPMKGHSHVYWYRQLPEEGLKFMVYLQKENIIDESGMPKERFSAEFPKEGPSILRIQQVVRGDSAAYFCASSPPSSGSSGNTIYFGEGSWLTVV.

The V and J genes are TRBV19 and TRBJ2-1; TRBD2 aligns across 12 bases. Germline CDR1 and CDR2: LNHDA and SQIVND (reference sequence). The CDR3 totals 19 residues. Trimming at V came to 4 bases and at J to 0 bases, leaving 10 bases not matched to a gene. The CDR3 nucleotides read TGTGCCAGTAGTACTTTCCTAGCGGGGGGGCTTACCTCCTACAATGAGCAGTTCTTC. This codes for CASSTFLAGGLTSYNEQFF.

CDR3 residues: CASSSRQGANEQFF. For the CDR3, the DNA is TGCGCCAGCAGCTCACGACAGGGGGCGAATGAGCAGTTCTTC. The J gene is TRBJ2-1, the V gene TRBV5-1; 10 nucleotides line up with TRBD1. The CDR3 is made up of 14 amino acids. Trimming removed 3 bases from V and 7 bases from J; junction bases left unmatched: 4. Per germline, CDR1 SGHRS and CDR2 YFSETQ.

This sequence joins TRBV5-1 and TRBJ2-3; TRBD2 agrees at 7 bases. The CDR3 totals 17 residues. Germline trimming cut 0 bases from V and 2 bases from J; bases unmatched to any gene: 9. CDR1 and CDR2 (germline): SGHRS, YFSETQ. The CDR3 reads CASSLAPRGITTDTQYF. Written as DNA, the CDR3 is TGCGCCAGCAGCTTGGCCCCGCGGGGGATTACCACAGATACGCAGTATTTT.